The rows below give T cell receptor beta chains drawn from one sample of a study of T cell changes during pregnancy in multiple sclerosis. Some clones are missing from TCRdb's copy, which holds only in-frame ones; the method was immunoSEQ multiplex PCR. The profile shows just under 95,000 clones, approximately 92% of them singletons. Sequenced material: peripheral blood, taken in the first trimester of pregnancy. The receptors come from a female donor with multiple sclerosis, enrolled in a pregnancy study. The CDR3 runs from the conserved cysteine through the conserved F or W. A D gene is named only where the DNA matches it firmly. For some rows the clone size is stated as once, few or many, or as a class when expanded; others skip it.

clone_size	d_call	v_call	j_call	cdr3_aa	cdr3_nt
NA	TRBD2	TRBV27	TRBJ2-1	CASSIAGGPSNEQFF	TGTGCCAGCAGTATAGCGGGAGGGCCTAGCAATGAGCAGTTCTTC
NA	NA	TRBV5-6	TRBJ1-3	CASSSPGLGSGNTIYF	TGTGCCAGCAGCTCTCCGGGTTTGGGCTCTGGAAACACCATATATTTT
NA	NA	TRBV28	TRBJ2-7	CASSFRGRRSYEQYF	TGTGCCAGCAGTTTTCGGGGGAGGCGCTCCTACGAGCAGTACTTC
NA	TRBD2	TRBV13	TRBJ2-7	CASSGAGGPSYEQYF	TGTGCCAGCAGCGGAGCGGGAGGGCCCTCCTACGAGCAGTACTTC
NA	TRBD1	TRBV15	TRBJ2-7	CATSGGGQGSSYEQYF	TGTGCCACCAGCGGGGGAGGACAGGGGTCTTCCTACGAGCAGTACTTC
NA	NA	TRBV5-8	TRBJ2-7	CASSLQFGEQYF	TGTGCCAGCAGCTTGCAGTTCGGGGAGCAGTACTTC
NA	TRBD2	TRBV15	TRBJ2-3	CATSRDGRSTDTQYF	TGTGCCACCAGCAGAGACGGGAGGTCGACAGATACGCAGTATTTT
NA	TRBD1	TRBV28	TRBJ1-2	CASSSLRTGDLGYTF	TGTGCCAGCAGTTCTTTAAGGACAGGGGACCTAGGCTACACCTTC
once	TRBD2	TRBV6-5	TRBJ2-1	CATTVGGPMNEQFF	TGTGCCACGACGGTGGGAGGGCCCATGAATGAGCAGTTCTTC
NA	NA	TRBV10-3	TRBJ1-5	CAISEGGKNNQPQHF	TGTGCCATCAGTGAGGGGGGGAAGAACAATCAGCCCCAGCATTTT
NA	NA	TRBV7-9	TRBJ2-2	CASSFENQGSGELFF	TGTGCCAGCAGCTTCGAAAACCAGGGCAGCGGGGAGCTGTTTTTT
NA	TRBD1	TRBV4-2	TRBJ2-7	CASSQDGTGPYEQYF	TGTGCCAGCAGCCAAGATGGGACAGGGCCTTACGAGCAGTACTTC
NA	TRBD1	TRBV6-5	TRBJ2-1	CASQGWTGNNEQFF	TGTGCCAGTCAAGGCTGGACAGGGAACAATGAGCAGTTCTTC
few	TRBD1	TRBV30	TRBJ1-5	CAWSGLTGEGQPQHF	TGTGCCTGGAGTGGACTGACAGGGGAAGGGCAGCCCCAGCATTTT
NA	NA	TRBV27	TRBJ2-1	CASIGQTSEQFF	TGTGCCAGCATTGGGCAAACGAGTGAGCAGTTCTTC
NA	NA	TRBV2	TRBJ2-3	CASSEDLGADTQYF	TGTGCCAGCAGTGAGGACCTCGGGGCAGATACGCAGTATTTT
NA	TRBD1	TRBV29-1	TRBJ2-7	CSVGQGAEQYF	TGCAGCGTAGGACAGGGGGCCGAGCAGTACTTC
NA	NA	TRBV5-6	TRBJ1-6	CASSSNQRYNSPLHF	TGTGCCAGCAGCTCAAACCAGAGGTATAATTCACCCCTCCACTTT
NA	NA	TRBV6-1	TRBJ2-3	CASSAYYNADTQYF	TGTGCCAGCAGCGCCTACTACAATGCAGATACGCAGTATTTT
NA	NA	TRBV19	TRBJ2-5	CASSQGGGVTQYF	TGTGCCAGTAGTCAGGGAGGGGGTGTGACCCAGTACTTC
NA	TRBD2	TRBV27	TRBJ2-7	CASRYRGGSSYEQYF	TGTGCCAGCAGGTACCGGGGGGGCTCTTCCTACGAGCAGTACTTC
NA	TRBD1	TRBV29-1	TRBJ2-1	CSVEWGTGVDNEQFF	TGCAGCGTTGAATGGGGGACAGGGGTGGACAATGAGCAGTTCTTC
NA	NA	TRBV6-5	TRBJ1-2	CASSPGLVYTF	TGTGCCAGCAGTCCGGGACTCGTCTACACCTTC
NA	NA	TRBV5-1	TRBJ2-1	CASSLEMDNEQFF	TGCGCCAGCAGCCTCGAGATGGACAATGAGCAGTTCTTC
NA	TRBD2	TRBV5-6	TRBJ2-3	CASSRDLGSGRGTDTQYF	TGTGCCAGCAGCAGAGACTTGGGTAGCGGGAGGGGCACAGATACGCAGTATTTT
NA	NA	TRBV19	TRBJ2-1	CASSMSWGDNEQFF	TGTGCCAGTAGTATGTCTTGGGGGGACAATGAGCAGTTCTTC
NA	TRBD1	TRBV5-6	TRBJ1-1	CASSLVGQGTEAFF	TGTGCCAGCAGCTTGGTGGGACAGGGAACTGAAGCTTTCTTT
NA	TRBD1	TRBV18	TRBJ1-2	CASSPNRQGGSYGYTF	TGTGCCAGCTCACCGAACAGACAGGGGGGAAGCTATGGCTACACCTTC
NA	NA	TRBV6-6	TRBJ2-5	CASSYPLPSETQYF	TGTGCCAGCAGTTACCCACTCCCTTCGGAGACCCAGTACTTC
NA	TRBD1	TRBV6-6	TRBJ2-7	CASSRPGTGGKNEQYF	TGTGCCAGCAGTAGACCCGGGACAGGGGGTAAAAACGAGCAGTACTTC
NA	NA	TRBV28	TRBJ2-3	CASSFGDTQYF	TGTGCCAGCAGTTTCGGAGATACGCAGTATTTT
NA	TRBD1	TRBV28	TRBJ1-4	CASSFLGQGSEKLFF	TGTGCCAGCAGTTTTCTTGGACAGGGATCTGAAAAACTGTTTTTT
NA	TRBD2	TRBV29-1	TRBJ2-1	CSAQGLAKYNEQFF	TGCAGCGCCCAAGGACTAGCGAAGTACAATGAGCAGTTCTTC
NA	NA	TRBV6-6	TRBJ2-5	CASLPSGRSQETQYF	TGTGCCAGCTTACCCAGTGGGAGGTCCCAAGAGACCCAGTACTTC
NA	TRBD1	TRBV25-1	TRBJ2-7	CASSGANRGLYEQYF	TGTGCCAGCAGTGGGGCCAACAGGGGGCTATACGAGCAGTACTTC
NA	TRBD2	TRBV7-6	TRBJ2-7	CASSLRGLAGGPYEQYF	TGTGCCAGCAGCTTAAGGGGACTAGCGGGAGGGCCATACGAGCAGTACTTC
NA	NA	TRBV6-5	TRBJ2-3	CASTFDPTTDTQYF	TGTGCCAGCACCTTCGATCCTACCACAGATACGCAGTATTTT
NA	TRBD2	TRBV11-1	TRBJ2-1	CASSPRTSGAYNEQFF	TGTGCCAGCAGCCCCCGGACTAGCGGGGCCTACAATGAGCAGTTCTTC
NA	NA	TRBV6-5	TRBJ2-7	CASSNTRTFSYEQYF	TGTGCCAGCAGTAACACCCGGACATTCTCCTACGAGCAGTACTTC
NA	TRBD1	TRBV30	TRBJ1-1	CAWRTGTNTEAFF	TGTGCCTGGAGGACAGGGACGAACACTGAAGCTTTCTTT
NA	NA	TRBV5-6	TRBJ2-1	CASGGLDNEQFF	TGTGCCAGCGGAGGGTTGGACAATGAGCAGTTCTTC
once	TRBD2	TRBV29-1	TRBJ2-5	CSVDPLAGGETQYF	TGCAGCGTTGACCCCCTAGCGGGAGGAGAGACCCAGTACTTC